What follows are 11 T cell receptor beta chains derived from one specimen sequenced in a study of post-analysis software for immune sequencing data. Every TCR beta cDNA library bore unique molecular identifiers. From the PCR reads, TCRdb called clonotypes with MiXCR, one entry per CDR3 protein. Among some 260,000 distinct CDR3 sequences listed, 35% to 40% were seen once. Study-wide results and caveats: Several TRBV segments (TRBV5-6, TRBV5-1 and TRBV20-1 among them) occurred more frequently in patients than in controls.

For these receptors, no antigen is known. Sample: blood. Receptors originate from a girl aged 5-17 years with multiple sclerosis.

This clonotype was observed at least ten times. This chain connects TRBV29-1 to TRBJ2-7; D is possibly TRBD1 or TRBD2 (7 bases each). The CDR3 is 16 amino acids. Looked up from germline, CDR1 is SQVTM and CDR2 is ANQGSEA. V was shortened by 6 bases and J by 0 bases, with 21 bases between the two germline ends. The CDR3 is CSVLMPTGRASYEQYF. The CDR3 DNA follows: TGCAGCGTGCTCATGCCGACAGGGAGGGCCTCCTACGAGCAGTACTTC.

As for this clonotype: A read error may explain this, as a much larger clone is one base away. This chain connects TRBV29-1 to TRBJ2-3, with D possibly TRBD2 on 5 matching bases. V lost 8 bases and J 2 bases, leaving 14 bases between the germline ends. The V gene's germline CDR1 is SQVTM and CDR2 ANQGSEA. CDR3 length: 13 amino acids. The CDR3 protein is CSIPGMTTDTQYF. CDR3 DNA sequence: TGCAGCATCCCCGGGATGACCACAGATACGCAGTATTTT.

The sample holds a few counts of this clonotype. A read error may be the cause here, since a much bigger clone is one base away. This chain connects TRBV20-1 to TRBJ2-7, with D possibly matching TRBD2 (5 bases). The CDR3 consists of 14 residues. Germline CDR1 and CDR2: DFQATT and SNEGSKA (reference sequence). The ends were cut back, 6 bases at V and 7 bases at J, with 22 bases in the middle. CDR3 nucleotides: TGCAGTGCAACTAGGTTAAACGGGTACAATGAGCAGTACTTC. Its protein is CSATRLNGYNEQYF.

V is TRBV29-1 and J is TRBJ1-1; no definite D call. The CDR3 consists of 11 residues. Trimming pared 5 bases from V and 1 base from J, leaving 5 bases between. CDR1 SQVTM and CDR2 ANQGSEA come from the germline V gene. The CDR3 is CSVWRNTEAFF. Here the CDR3 DNA reads TGCAGCGTTTGGAGGAACACTGAAGCTTTCTTT.

As regards this clonotype: A single base separates this from a much larger clone, so it may be a read error. The chain carries TRBV19 and TRBJ1-4, with 7 bases lining up with TRBD1. The CDR3 has 12 residues. Germline lookup yields CDR1 LNHDA and CDR2 SQIVND (reference sequence). The DNA for the CDR3 is TGTGCCGGTAGCCCCGACAGGGCTAAACTGTTTTTT. Amino acid sequence: CAGSPDRAKLFF.

V and J are TRBV7-9 and TRBJ2-1; 8 nucleotides match TRBD1. V lost 5 bases, J lost 6 bases, and 6 bases stayed unmatched. The CDR3 runs to 14 residues. The V gene's germline CDR1 is SEHNR and CDR2 FQNEAQ (reference sequence). The CDR3 spells CASSPRTGSNEQFF. CDR3 DNA: TGTGCCAGCAGCCCTCGGACAGGGAGCAATGAGCAGTTCTTC.

This clonotype was seen a handful of times. The V and J genes are TRBV29-1 and TRBJ1-2, with D possibly TRBD1 on 5 matching bases. The CDR3 has 14 amino acids. Trimming pared 0 bases from V and 4 bases from J, leaving 12 bases between. Germline CDR1 and CDR2: SQVTM and ANQGSEA. The CDR3 region is CSVEEEGQIYGYTF. In DNA form, the CDR3 reads TGCAGCGTTGAAGAAGAGGGGCAGATCTATGGCTACACCTTC.

The chain recombines TRBV6-5 with TRBJ2-1; 9 bases are shared with TRBD2. Germline CDR1 is MNHEY and CDR2 is SVGAGI. The CDR3 has 16 residues. J lost 4 bases, V lost 6 bases, and 10 bases had no gene match. This chain's CDR3 is CASRPLAGVLYNEQFF. The CDR3 DNA is TGTGCCAGCAGACCTTTAGCGGGGGTATTGTACAATGAGCAGTTCTTC.

This clonotype was recorded at least ten times. This sequence joins TRBV5-1 and TRBJ1-2; 7 nucleotides align to TRBD1. The V gene end was trimmed by 4 bases and the J gene end by 0 bases; junction bases not matched to a gene: 9. CDR3 size: 16 residues. Germline V gene lookup returns CDR1 SGHRS and CDR2 YFSETQ. DNA of the CDR3: TGCGCCAGCAGCACTTCTTCCGGGACAGCTAACTATGGCTACACCTTC. Its translation: CASSTSSGTANYGYTF.

Comments on this clonotype: One end of the junction varies from germline; a read error may be responsible. The J gene is TRBJ2-7, the V gene TRBV29-1, with D perhaps matching TRBD2 (5 bases). The germline CDR1 and CDR2 sequences are SQVTM and ANQGSEA. The CDR3 has 14 amino acids. Here the CDR3 DNA reads TGCAGTGTTGAAGAGCCGAGGGTCTCAACCGAGCAGTACTTC. It encodes CSVEEPRVSTEQYF.

This sequence joins TRBV12-3 or TRBV12-4 and TRBJ1-2; 9 bases line up with TRBD1. Trimming removed 6 bases from V and 4 bases from J; junction bases left unmatched: 9. The CDR3 is made up of 15 amino acids. CDR3 sequence reads: CASRPPTGGSYGYTF. The CDR3 DNA sequence: TGTGCCAGCAGACCCCCGACAGGGGGAAGCTATGGCTACACCTTC.